These T cell receptor beta chains were read from a single sample in a study of a mutant IDH1 vaccine in newly diagnosed glioma. Here immunoSEQ multiplex PCR was the method, and the copy in TCRdb shows in-frame clones only, minus some. The sample includes over 45,000 clones, 91% seen only once; the top ten take roughly 2.5%. Sequences were derived from PBMCs, sampled from a glioma patient treated with radiotherapy, temozolomide or both. The receptors were gathered from a man between 45 and 60 years old with glioma. CDR3s include the opening cysteine and the closing phenylalanine or tryptophan.

v_call: TRBV28
cdr3_aa: CASSGGLGQFF

v_call: TRBV7-9
cdr3_aa: CASSSPGLAGEVTGELFF

v_call: TRBV4-1
cdr3_aa: CASTYARDRARANTEAFF

v_call: TRBV2
cdr3_aa: CASRPSGGGTGELFF

v_call: TRBV27
cdr3_aa: CASNDRMNTEAFF

v_call: TRBV7-8
cdr3_aa: CASSLASSGGYGYTF

v_call: TRBV7-6
cdr3_aa: CASSPSPAAVSGNTIYF

v_call: TRBV7-9
cdr3_aa: CATSGRGYGYTF

v_call: TRBV30
cdr3_aa: CAWSVVGGQDTQYF

v_call: TRBV2
cdr3_aa: CASRPGPQSEAFF

v_call: TRBV12-5
cdr3_aa: CASGLTGRDYGYTF

v_call: TRBV2
cdr3_aa: CASSENGAGPRYEQYF

v_call: TRBV9
cdr3_aa: CASSALAGPSYEQYF

v_call: TRBV11-2
cdr3_aa: CASSIASAREQFF

v_call: TRBV27
cdr3_aa: CASKSRPRVGEQYF

v_call: TRBV6-1
cdr3_aa: CASSEGDTRSYEQYF

v_call: TRBV14
cdr3_aa: CASSQVGLAGEFF

v_call: TRBV19
cdr3_aa: CASSMTIYSNQPQHF

v_call: TRBV11-2
cdr3_aa: CASSLGPRGQPQHF

v_call: TRBV6-6
cdr3_aa: CASSYSGQGSYEQYF

v_call: TRBV19
cdr3_aa: CASSFRLTSGGYTDTQYF

v_call: TRBV15
cdr3_aa: CATSRGTSYQPQHF

v_call: TRBV18
cdr3_aa: CASSPKETGMREQYF

v_call: TRBV29-1
cdr3_aa: CSVEEGGGTGGYGYTF

v_call: TRBV7-2
cdr3_aa: CASSQIAGQHYGYTF

v_call: TRBV5-1
cdr3_aa: CASRPLETNTGELFF

v_call: TRBV4-2
cdr3_aa: CASSHRTGTKETQYF

v_call: TRBV6-4
cdr3_aa: CASSDSAGGNNEQFF

v_call: TRBV7-8
cdr3_aa: CASSLSRSTGELFF

v_call: TRBV7-2
cdr3_aa: CASSSTSVGGNEQFF

v_call: TRBV10-1
cdr3_aa: CASSVSGTDTQYF

v_call: TRBV7-8
cdr3_aa: CASSSNLGGGFVEAFF

v_call: TRBV6-1
cdr3_aa: CASSESGYSPAYEQYF

v_call: TRBV11-2
cdr3_aa: CASSLVGSWSTEAFF

v_call: TRBV5-1
cdr3_aa: CASSLGRGSSYEQYF

v_call: TRBV5-1
cdr3_aa: CASSGGNYVGEAFF

v_call: TRBV6-1
cdr3_aa: CASSAGASYLLYGYTF

v_call: TRBV10-3
cdr3_aa: CAISGASGTSDTQYF

v_call: TRBV6-6
cdr3_aa: CASSRTDRTQETQYF

v_call: TRBV28
cdr3_aa: CASSGDTSVEQYF

v_call: TRBV4-3
cdr3_aa: CASSQLRGPGYTF

v_call: TRBV4-1
cdr3_aa: CASSQVNIQDGYTF

v_call: TRBV19
cdr3_aa: CASIEGALGTGELFF

v_call: TRBV15
cdr3_aa: CATSTPPTDTQYF

v_call: TRBV25-1
cdr3_aa: CASSGSYEQYF